Sequencing of this TCR beta chain was carried out in a study of cytomegalovirus exposure and HLA in healthy donors. The junction had 2 bases not matched to a gene; V was cut back by 3 bases and J by 2 bases. Germline loops: CDR1 ENHRY, CDR2 SYGVKD. CDR3 length: 15 residues. Profiling relied on immunoSEQ multiplex PCR, and the TCRdb table lists in-frame clones only, not all of them. The profile shows approximately 120,000 clones, 88% of them singletons. This receptor was taken from a woman between 18 and 30 years old in good health and CMV-seronegative. The J gene is TRBJ2-3, the V gene TRBV10-3; 10 positions match TRBD2. Sequenced input: PBMCs. CDR3 in DNA: TGTGCCATCAGTGATACTAGCGGGAACACAGATACGCAGTATTTT. This codes for CAISDTSGNTDTQYF.